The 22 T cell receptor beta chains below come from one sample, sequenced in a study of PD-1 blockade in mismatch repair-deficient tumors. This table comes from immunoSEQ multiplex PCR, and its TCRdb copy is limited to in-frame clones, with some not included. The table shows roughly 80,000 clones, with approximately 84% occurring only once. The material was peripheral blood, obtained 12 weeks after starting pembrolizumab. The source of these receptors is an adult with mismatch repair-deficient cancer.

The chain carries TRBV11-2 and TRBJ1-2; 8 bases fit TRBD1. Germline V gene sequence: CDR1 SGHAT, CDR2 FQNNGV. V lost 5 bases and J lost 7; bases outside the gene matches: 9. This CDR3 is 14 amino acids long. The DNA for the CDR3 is TGTGCCAGCAGCCCACGGACAGGGAGCGGTGGCTACACCTTC. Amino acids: CASSPRTGSGGYTF.

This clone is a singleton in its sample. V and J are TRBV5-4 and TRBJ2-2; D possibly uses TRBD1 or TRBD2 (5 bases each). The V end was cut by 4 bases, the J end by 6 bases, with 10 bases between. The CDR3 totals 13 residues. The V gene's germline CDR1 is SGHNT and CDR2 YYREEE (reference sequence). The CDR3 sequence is CASSIRGAGELFF. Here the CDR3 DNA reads TGTGCCAGCAGCATAAGAGGGGCCGGGGAGCTGTTTTTT.

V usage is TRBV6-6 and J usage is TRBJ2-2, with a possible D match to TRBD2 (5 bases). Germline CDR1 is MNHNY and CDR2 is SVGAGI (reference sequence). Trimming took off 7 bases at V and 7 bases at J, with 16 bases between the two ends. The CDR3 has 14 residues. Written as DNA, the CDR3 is TGTGCCAGCAACCCAATTACTAGTTTCGGGGAGCTGTTTTTT. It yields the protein CASNPITSFGELFF.

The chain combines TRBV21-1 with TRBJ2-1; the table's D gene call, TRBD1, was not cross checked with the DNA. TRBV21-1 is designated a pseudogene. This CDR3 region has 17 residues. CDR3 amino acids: CASSKGDRGLRYNEQFF. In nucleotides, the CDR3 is TGTGCCAGCAGCAAGGGGGACAGGGGGCTGAGGTACAATGAGCAGTTCTTC.

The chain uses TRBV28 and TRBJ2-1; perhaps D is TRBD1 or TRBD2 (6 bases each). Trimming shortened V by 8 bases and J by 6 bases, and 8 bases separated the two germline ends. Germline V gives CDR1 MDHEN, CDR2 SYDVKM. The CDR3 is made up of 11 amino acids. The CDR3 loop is CASRGPNEQFF. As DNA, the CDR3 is TGTGCCAGCCGGGGGCCCAATGAGCAGTTCTTC. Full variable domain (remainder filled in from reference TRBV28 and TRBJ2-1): DVKVTQSSRYLVKRTGEKVFLECVQDMDHENMFWYRQDPGLGLRLIYFSYDVKMKEKGDIPEGYSVSREKKERFSLILESASTNQTSMYLCASRGPNEQFFGPGTRLTVL.

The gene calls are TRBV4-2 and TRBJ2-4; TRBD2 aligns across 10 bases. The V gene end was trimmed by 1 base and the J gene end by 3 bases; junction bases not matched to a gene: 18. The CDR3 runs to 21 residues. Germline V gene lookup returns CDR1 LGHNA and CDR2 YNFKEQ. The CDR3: CASSQGGGGVAGGRVKNIQYF. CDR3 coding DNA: TGTGCCAGCAGCCAAGGAGGAGGAGGGGTAGCGGGAGGAAGAGTCAAAAACATTCAGTACTTC.

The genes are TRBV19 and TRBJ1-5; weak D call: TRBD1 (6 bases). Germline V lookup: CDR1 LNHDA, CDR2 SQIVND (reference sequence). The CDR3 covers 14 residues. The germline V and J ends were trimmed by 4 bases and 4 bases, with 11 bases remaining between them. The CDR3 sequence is CASSTGQSNQPQHF. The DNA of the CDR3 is TGTGCCAGTAGTACTGGACAGAGTAATCAGCCCCAGCATTTT.

The CDR3 region is CASSQEPAGGGRGTGELFF. DNA for the CDR3: TGCGCCAGCAGCCAAGAACCAGCGGGAGGGGGTAGGGGCACCGGGGAGCTGTTTTTT. The chain has TRBV4-1 and TRBJ2-2; 10 positions agree with TRBD2. Per the germline V gene, CDR1 is MGHRA and CDR2 is YSYEKL. After removal of 0 bases from V and 4 bases from J, the junction contained 11 bases not matched to a gene. The CDR3 consists of 19 residues.

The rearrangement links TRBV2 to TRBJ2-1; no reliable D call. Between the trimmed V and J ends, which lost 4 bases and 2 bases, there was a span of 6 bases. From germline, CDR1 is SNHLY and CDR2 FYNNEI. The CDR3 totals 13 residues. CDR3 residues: CASSVWTYNEQFF. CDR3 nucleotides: TGTGCCAGCAGTGTCTGGACCTACAATGAGCAGTTCTTC.

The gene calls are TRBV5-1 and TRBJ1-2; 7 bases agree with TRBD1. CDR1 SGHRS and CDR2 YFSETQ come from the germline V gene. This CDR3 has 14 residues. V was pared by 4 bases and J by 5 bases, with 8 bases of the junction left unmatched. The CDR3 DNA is TGCGCCAGCAGCCCCGGACAGGAGGGTTATGGCTACACCTTC. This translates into CASSPGQEGYGYTF.

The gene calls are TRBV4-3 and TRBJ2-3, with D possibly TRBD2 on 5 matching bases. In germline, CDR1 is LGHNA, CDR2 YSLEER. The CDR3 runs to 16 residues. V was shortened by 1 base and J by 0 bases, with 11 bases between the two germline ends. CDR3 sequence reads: CASSQGHEGSTDTQYF. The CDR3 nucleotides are TGCGCCAGCAGCCAAGGTCACGAGGGTAGCACAGATACGCAGTATTTT.

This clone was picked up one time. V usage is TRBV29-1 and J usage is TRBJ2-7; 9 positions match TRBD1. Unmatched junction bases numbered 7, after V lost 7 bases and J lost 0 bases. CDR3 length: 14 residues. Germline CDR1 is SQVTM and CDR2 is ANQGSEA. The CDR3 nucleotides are TGCAGCGCAGGGACAGGGTCCAGCTCCTACGAGCAGTACTTC. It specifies CSAGTGSSSYEQYF.

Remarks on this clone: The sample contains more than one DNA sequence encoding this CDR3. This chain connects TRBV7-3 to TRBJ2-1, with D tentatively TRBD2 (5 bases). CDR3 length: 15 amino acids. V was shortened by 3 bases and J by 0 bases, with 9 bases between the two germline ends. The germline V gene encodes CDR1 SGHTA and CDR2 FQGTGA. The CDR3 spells CASSFGAVSYNEQFF. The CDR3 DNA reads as TGTGCCAGCAGCTTCGGAGCGGTCTCCTACAATGAGCAGTTCTTC.

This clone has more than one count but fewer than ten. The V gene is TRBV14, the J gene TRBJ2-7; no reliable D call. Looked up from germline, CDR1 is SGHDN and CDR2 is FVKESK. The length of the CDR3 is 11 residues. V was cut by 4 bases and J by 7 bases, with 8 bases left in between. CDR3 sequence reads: CASSLGLEQYF. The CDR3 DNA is TGTGCCAGCAGCCTCGGTCTAGAGCAGTACTTC.

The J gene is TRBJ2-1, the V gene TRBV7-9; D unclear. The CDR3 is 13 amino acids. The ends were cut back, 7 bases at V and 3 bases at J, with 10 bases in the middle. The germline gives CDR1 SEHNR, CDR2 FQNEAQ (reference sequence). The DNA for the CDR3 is TGTGCCAGCACCCGACTCAGCTACAATGAGCAGTTCTTC. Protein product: CASTRLSYNEQFF.

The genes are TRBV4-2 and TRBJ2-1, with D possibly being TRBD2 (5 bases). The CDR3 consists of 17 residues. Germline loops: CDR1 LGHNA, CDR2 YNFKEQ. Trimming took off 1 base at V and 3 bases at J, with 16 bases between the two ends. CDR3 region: CASSQVVEGDHYNEQFF. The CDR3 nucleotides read TGTGCCAGCAGCCAAGTAGTTGAGGGAGATCACTACAATGAGCAGTTCTTC.

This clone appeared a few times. CDR3 nucleotides: TGTGCCAGCGCAGGGGGAGGAAACACCATATATTTT. It is translated as CASAGGGNTIYF. The chain recombines TRBV2 with TRBJ1-3; TRBD1 matches 7 bases. With V trimmed by 8 bases and J by 4 bases, 2 bases remained unmatched. The germline gives CDR1 SNHLY, CDR2 FYNNEI. The CDR3 is 12 amino acids.

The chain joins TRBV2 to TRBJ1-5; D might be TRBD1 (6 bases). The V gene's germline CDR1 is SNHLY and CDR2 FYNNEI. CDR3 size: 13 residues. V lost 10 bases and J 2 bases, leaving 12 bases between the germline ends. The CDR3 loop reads CATEQGGNQPQHF. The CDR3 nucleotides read TGTGCCACCGAACAGGGAGGCAATCAGCCCCAGCATTTT.

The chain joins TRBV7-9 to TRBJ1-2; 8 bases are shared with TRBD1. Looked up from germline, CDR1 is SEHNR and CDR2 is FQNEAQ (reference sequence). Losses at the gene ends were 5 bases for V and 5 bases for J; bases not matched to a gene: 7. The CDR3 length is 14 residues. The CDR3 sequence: CASSPRQGRYGYTF. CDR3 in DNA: TGTGCCAGCAGCCCCCGACAGGGGAGGTATGGCTACACCTTC.

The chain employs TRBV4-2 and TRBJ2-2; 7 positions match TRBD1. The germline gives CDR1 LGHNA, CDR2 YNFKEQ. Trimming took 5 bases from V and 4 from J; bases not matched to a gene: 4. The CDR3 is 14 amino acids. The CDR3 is CASSGAGGTGELFF. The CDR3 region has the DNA TGTGCCAGCAGCGGGGCAGGGGGCACCGGGGAGCTGTTTTTT.

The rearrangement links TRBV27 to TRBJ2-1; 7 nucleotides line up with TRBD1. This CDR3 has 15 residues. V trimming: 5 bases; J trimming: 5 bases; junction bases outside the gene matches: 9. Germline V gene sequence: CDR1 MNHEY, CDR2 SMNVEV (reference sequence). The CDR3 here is CASSPELRGHNEQFF. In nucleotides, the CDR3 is TGTGCCAGCAGTCCCGAGTTGAGGGGGCACAATGAGCAGTTCTTC.

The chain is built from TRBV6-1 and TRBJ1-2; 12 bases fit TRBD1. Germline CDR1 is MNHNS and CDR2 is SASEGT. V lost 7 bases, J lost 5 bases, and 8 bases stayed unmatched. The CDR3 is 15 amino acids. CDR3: CASTPTGQGAYGYTF. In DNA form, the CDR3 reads TGTGCCAGCACCCCTACGGGACAGGGGGCTTATGGCTACACCTTC.